One T cell receptor (beta chain) is described in this entry. In the study's own analysis: By means of reference gene primer amplification, nucleated cell counts were estimated. The method was immunoSEQ multiplex PCR; TCRdb's version includes in-frame clones alone and lacks a portion of them. That table furnishes V, J and clone size, whereas the DNA furnished D and trimming. The sample yields 14,000 or so clones, around 90% seen once. The sample comes from a study of blood T cell repertoires in COVID-19. Whole-study context: From the United States, Italy and Spain came samples of acute and convalescent COVID-19.

Germline CDR1 is SGDLS and CDR2 is YYNGEE. V was shortened by 3 bases and J by 9 bases, with 13 bases between the two germline ends. The CDR3 covers 13 residues. The sequencing sample was made of peripheral blood. V is TRBV9 and J is TRBJ2-1; a possible D gene is TRBD1 (6 bases). The receptor's source is a human donor with active COVID-19. The donor label of this sample is uncertain. The CDR3 sequence is CASSATGTSEQFF. The CDR3 DNA follows: TGTGCCAGCAGCGCCACCGGGACAAGTGAGCAGTTCTTC.